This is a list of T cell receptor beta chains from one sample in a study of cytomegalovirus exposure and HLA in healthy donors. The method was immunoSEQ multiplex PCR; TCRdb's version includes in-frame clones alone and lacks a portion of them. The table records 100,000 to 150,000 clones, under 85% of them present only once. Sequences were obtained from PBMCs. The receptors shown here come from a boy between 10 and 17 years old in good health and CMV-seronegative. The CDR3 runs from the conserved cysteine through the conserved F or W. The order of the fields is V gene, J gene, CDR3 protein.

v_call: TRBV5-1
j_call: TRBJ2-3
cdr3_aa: CASRAGGPSTDTQYF

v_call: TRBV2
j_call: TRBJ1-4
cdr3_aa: CASSEASQFNEKLFF

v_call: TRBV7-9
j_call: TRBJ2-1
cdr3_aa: CASSLGGENGIYNEQFF

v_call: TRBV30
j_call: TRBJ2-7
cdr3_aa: CAWSVLDIEQYF

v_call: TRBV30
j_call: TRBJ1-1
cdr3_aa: CAWSGGLVSEAFF

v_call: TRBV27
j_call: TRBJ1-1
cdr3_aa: CASSLSFYTEAFF

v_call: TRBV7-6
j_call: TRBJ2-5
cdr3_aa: CASSSGTSGVKETQYF

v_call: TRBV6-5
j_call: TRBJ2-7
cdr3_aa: CASSYGPPIDYEQYF

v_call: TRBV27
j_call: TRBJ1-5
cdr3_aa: CASSLSQGAYNQPQHF

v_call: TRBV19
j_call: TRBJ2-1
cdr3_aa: CASRNQRDPYNEQFF

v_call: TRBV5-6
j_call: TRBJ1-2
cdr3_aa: CASSPDRDRGYTF